The source of this TCR beta chain is a study of cytomegalovirus exposure and HLA in healthy donors. With regard to this clone: What it binds is not known.

Points from the study as a whole: The classifier reportedly diagnosed cytomegalovirus status with high sensitivity and specificity.

Germline-derived CDR1 and CDR2 are SGHVS and FQNEAQ. Trimming took 1 base from V and 9 from J, leaving 16 bases between them. CDR3 size: 14 residues. Amplification used 60 Vbeta primers and 13 Jbeta primers. Clones were sequenced by immunoSEQ multiplex PCR, and TCRdb holds only the in-frame ones, with some missing. The sample contains 250,000 to 300,000 clones, 84% of which appear only once. The source of this sequence is a woman aged 40 to 50 in good health and CMV-seropositive. The sequenced sample consisted of PBMCs. The chain joins TRBV7-8 to TRBJ2-7; tentatively, D is TRBD2 (6 bases). The CDR3 coding sequence is TGTGCCAGCAGCTTAGATACTAGCCGGAGAGTGCAGTACTTC. Protein: CASSLDTSRRVQYF.